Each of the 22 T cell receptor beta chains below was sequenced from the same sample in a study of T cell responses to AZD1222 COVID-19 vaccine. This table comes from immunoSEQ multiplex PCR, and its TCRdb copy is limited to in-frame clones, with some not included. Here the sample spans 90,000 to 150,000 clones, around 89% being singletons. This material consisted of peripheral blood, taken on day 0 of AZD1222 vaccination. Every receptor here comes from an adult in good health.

CDR3 coding DNA: TGTGCCAGTAGTATAGATCGAACAAGCGGTGGCTACACCTTC. Residues: CASSIDRTSGGYTF. The rearrangement links TRBV19 to TRBJ1-2; D gene unclear. Trimming took 0 bases from V and 7 from J, leaving 12 bases between them. The CDR3 runs to 14 residues. From germline, CDR1 is LNHDA and CDR2 SQIVND (reference sequence).

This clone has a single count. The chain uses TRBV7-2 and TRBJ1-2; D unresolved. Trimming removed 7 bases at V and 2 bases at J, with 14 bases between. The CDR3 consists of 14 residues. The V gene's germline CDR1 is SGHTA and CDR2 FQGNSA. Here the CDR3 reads CASTLFGWNYGYTF. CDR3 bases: TGTGCCAGCACCCTGTTTGGCTGGAACTATGGCTACACCTTC. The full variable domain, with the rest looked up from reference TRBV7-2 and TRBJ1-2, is GAGVSQSPSNKVTEKGKDVELRCDPISGHTALYWYRQSLGQGLEFLIYFQGNSAPDKSGLPSDRFSAERTGGSVSTLTIQRTQQEDSAVYLCASTLFGWNYGYTFGSGTRLTVV.

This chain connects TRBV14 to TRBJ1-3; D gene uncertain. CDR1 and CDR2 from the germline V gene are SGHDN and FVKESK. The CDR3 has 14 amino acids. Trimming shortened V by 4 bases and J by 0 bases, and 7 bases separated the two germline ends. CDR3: CASSPTSSGNTIYF. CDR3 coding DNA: TGTGCCAGCAGCCCGACGAGCTCTGGAAACACCATATATTTT. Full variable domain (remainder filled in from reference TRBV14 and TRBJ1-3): EAGVTQFPSHSVIEKGQTVTLRCDPISGHDNLYWYRRVMGKEIKFLLHFVKESKQDESGMPNNRFLAERTGGTYSTLKVQPAELEDSGVYFCASSPTSSGNTIYFGEGSWLTVV.

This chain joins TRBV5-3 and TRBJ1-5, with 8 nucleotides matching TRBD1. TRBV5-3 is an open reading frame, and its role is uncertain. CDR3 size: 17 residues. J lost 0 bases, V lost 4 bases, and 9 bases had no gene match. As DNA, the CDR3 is TGTGCCAGAAGCACGGCCGGGACAGGTCCTAGCAATCAGCCCCAGCATTTT. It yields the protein CARSTAGTGPSNQPQHF.

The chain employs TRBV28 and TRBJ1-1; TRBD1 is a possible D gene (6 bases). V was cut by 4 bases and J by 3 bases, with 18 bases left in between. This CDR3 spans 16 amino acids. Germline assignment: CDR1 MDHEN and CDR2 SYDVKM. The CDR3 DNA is TGTGCCAGCAGTTCGACACGCAGGGGCGGGGACACTGAAGCTTTCTTT. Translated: CASSSTRRGGDTEAFF.

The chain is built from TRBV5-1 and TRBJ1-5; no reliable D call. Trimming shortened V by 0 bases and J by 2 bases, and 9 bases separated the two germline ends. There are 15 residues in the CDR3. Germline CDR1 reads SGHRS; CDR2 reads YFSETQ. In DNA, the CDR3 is TGCGCCAGCAGCTTGGACCCGTCTCGCAATCAGCCCCAGCATTTT. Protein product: CASSLDPSRNQPQHF.

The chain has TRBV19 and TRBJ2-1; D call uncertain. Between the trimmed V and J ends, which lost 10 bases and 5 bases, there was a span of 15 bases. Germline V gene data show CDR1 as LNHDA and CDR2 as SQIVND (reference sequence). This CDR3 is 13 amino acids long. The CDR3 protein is CATSKPLNNEQFF. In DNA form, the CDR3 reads TGTGCCACTTCAAAACCCCTTAACAATGAGCAGTTCTTC.

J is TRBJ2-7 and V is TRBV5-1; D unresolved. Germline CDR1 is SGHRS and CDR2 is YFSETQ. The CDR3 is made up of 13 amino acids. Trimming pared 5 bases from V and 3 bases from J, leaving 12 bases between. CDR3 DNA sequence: TGCGCCAGCAGGTACGGAGACGACTACGAGCAGTACTTC. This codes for CASRYGDDYEQYF.

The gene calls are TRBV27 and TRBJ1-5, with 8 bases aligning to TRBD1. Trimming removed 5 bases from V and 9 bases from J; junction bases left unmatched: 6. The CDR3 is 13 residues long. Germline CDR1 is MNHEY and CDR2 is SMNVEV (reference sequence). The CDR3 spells CASSAGGWWPQHF. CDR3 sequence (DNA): TGTGCCAGCAGTGCAGGGGGCTGGTGGCCCCAGCATTTT.

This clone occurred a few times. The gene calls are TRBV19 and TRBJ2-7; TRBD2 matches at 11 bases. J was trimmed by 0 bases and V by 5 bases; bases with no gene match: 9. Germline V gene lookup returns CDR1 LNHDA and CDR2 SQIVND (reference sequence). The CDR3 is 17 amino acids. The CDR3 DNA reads TGTGCCAGTAGTTACGGGACTAGCGGCGTCTTCTCCTACGAGCAGTACTTC. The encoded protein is CASSYGTSGVFSYEQYF.

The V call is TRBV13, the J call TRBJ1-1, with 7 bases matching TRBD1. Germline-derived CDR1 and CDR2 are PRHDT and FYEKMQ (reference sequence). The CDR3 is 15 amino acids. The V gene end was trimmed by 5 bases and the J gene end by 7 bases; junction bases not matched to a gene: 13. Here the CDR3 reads CASSSWGQGEFEAFF. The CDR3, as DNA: TGTGCCAGCAGCAGTTGGGGGCAGGGGGAATTTGAAGCTTTCTTT.

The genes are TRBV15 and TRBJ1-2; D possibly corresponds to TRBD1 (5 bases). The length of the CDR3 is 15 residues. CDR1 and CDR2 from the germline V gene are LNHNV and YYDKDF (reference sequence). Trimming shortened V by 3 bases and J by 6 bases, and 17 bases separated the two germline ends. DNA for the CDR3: TGTGCCACCAGCAGGGTGGGGGAGGGTTCGGATGGCTACACCTTC. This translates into CATSRVGEGSDGYTF.

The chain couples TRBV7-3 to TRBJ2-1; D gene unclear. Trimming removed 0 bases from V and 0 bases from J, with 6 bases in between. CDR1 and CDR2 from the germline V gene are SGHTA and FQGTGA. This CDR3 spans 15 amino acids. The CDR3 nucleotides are TGTGCCAGCAGCTTAACGTCCAGCTCCTACAATGAGCAGTTCTTC. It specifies CASSLTSSSYNEQFF.

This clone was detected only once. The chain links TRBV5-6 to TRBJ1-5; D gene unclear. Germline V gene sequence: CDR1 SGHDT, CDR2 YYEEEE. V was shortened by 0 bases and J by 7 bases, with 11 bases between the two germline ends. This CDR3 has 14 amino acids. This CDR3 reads CASSLGRWRQPQHF. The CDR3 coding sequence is TGTGCCAGCAGCTTGGGTAGGTGGCGCCAGCCCCAGCATTTT.

CDR3 loop: CATNDRTDVTLHF. CDR3 sequence (DNA): TGTGCTACTAACGACCGGACCGACGTCACCCTCCACTTT. The chain recombines TRBV7-9 with TRBJ1-6; D is undetermined. CDR1 and CDR2 (germline): SEHNR, FQNEAQ (reference sequence). The CDR3 has 13 amino acids.

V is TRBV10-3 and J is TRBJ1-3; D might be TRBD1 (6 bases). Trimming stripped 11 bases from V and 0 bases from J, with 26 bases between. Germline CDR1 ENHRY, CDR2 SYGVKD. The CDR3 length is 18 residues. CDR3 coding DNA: TGTGCCGTCCTCCCGAGGAGGACAGACCTACGCTCTGGAAACACCATATATTTT. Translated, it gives CAVLPRRTDLRSGNTIYF.

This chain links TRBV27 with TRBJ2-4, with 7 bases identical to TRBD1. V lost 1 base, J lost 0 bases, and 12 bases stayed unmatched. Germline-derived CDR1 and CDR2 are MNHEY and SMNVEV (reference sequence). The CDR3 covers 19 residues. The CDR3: CASSLWGQGQAVAKNIQYF. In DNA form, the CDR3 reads TGTGCCAGCAGTTTATGGGGGCAAGGACAGGCCGTAGCCAAAAACATTCAGTACTTC.

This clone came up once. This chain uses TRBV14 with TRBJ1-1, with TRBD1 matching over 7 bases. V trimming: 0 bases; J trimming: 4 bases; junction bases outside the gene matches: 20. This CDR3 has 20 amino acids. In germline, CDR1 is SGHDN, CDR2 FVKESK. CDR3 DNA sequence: TGTGCCAGCAGCCAAGATCTCCCCTGGCCAGGGGGGAAGTTGGTCACTGAAGCTTTCTTT. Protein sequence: CASSQDLPWPGGKLVTEAFF.

This CDR3 reads CASSLRPIQTNNYGYTF. Here the CDR3 DNA reads TGTGCCAGTAGCCTTCGACCCATACAGACCAACAACTATGGCTACACCTTC. V and J are TRBV19 and TRBJ1-2, with D hard to call. Germline V gene lookup returns CDR1 LNHDA and CDR2 SQIVND (reference sequence). This CDR3 has 17 residues. Trimming shortened V by 6 bases and J by 2 bases, and 22 bases separated the two germline ends.

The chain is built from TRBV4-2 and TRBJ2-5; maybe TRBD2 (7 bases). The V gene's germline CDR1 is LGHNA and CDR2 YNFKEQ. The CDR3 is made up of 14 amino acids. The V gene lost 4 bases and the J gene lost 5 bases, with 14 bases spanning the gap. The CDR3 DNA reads TGTGCCAGCAGCCCCGGGGGGCCCGGGGAGACCCAGTACTTC. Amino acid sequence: CASSPGGPGETQYF.

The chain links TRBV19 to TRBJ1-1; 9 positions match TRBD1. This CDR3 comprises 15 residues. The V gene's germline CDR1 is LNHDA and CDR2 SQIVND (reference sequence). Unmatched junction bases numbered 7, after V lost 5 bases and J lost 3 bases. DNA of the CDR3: TGTGCCAGTAGTCCCCAGGGACAGGGTCACACTGAAGCTTTCTTT. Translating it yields CASSPQGQGHTEAFF.

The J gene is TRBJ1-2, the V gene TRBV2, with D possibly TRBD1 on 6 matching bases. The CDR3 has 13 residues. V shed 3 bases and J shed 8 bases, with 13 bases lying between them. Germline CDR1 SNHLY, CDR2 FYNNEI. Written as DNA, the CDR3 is TGTGCCAGCAGTGACGGACAGTTCCGAGGCTACACCTTC. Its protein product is CASSDGQFRGYTF.